A selection of T cell receptor beta chains follows, all from one sample in a study of shared clonotypes between healthy human individuals. The assay was immunoSEQ multiplex PCR, and TCRdb's table has in-frame clones only and misses some. The data hold more than 400,000 clones, with roughly 95% observed a single time. Sequenced: naive CD4+ T cells sorted from blood. These receptor sequences come from a woman younger than 45 in good health. Each CDR3 is given without its conserved first and last residue. The listing skips clone size in some rows; elsewhere it reads once, few, many or a size class.

clone size	V gene	J gene	CDR3 protein
NA	TRBV2	TRBJ1-5	ASSDSSFNQPQH
NA	TRBV9	TRBJ1-4	ASSVDQISEKLF
NA	TRBV2	TRBJ2-7	ASRRERTSGTGAEQY
NA	TRBV5-1	TRBJ2-7	ASSSRTAGTGVNEQY
NA	TRBV29-1	TRBJ2-5	SERLAQETQY
NA	TRBV27	TRBJ1-5	ASSFSGVGDQPQH
NA	TRBV28	TRBJ2-7	ASSPPLGLAQAYEQY
NA	TRBV15	TRBJ2-3	ATSEGLAGRADTQY
once	TRBV2	TRBJ2-3	ASSLDRGTDTQY
NA	TRBV28	TRBJ1-5	ASSLGQEYQPQH
NA	TRBV28	TRBJ2-7	ASTTLLAGTYEQY
few	TRBV7-9	TRBJ1-1	ASSLDSNTEAF
NA	TRBV18	TRBJ1-5	ASSHNRGLGQPQH
once	TRBV7-9	TRBJ2-1	ASSLVAGQVNEQF
NA	TRBV27	TRBJ2-5	ASRTGGVGTQY
NA	TRBV6-1	TRBJ2-5	ASSSGLFGETQY
NA	TRBV2	TRBJ1-5	ASSKGQRNQPQH
NA	TRBV5-4	TRBJ2-3	ASSSRTSPLTDTQY
once	TRBV18	TRBJ2-3	ASSPRTGTDTQY
NA	TRBV5-1	TRBJ1-4	ASSSQPDRANEKLF
NA	TRBV6-5	TRBJ1-4	ASRGTAEKLF
NA	TRBV6-5	NA	ASRYEQY
NA	TRBV5-1	TRBJ2-7	ASSFSTGFTMQY
NA	TRBV11-3	TRBJ2-3	ASSPQSGTQY
NA	TRBV6-1	TRBJ2-3	ASSEGGGADTQY
NA	TRBV28	TRBJ2-7	ASSQERGGLLHEQY
once	TRBV28	TRBJ1-4	ASSLQGVAEKLF
once	TRBV6-1	TRBJ2-1	ASSDLLGLAGAHNEQF
NA	TRBV5-1	NA	ASSLGGTGGRREQY
NA	TRBV27	TRBJ2-6	ASSLVDGLQTNVLT
once	TRBV28	TRBJ2-1	ASSRQSYNEQF
NA	TRBV7-9	TRBJ2-6	ASGDTAGANVLT
NA	TRBV27	TRBJ2-7	ASSSGPVPTLTYEQY
NA	TRBV9	TRBJ2-3	ASSPRLAYSDTQY
once	TRBV4-1	TRBJ2-1	ASSQDSGRAFSNEQF
once	TRBV7-7	TRBJ2-2	ASKAGGLTSDTGELF
once	TRBV28	TRBJ1-2	ASSFVVPAAVSDYGYT
NA	TRBV4-1	TRBJ2-1	ASSQGGVRDEQF
NA	TRBV5-1	TRBJ1-3	ASSTKQGTTGNTIY
NA	TRBV5-1	TRBJ1-2	ASSFQGLDYGYT
NA	TRBV27	TRBJ1-2	ASSPFPGGARGYT
NA	TRBV5-1	TRBJ1-1	ASSRGQGTGGAEAF
few	TRBV10-3	TRBJ2-7	AISQGYEQY
NA	TRBV28	TRBJ1-4	ASSSGQATNEKLF
NA	TRBV7-9	TRBJ2-3	ASSFSSGGSYTDTQY
few	TRBV18	TRBJ1-1	ASWTGLNTEAF
NA	TRBV6-7	TRBJ1-2	ASSWDRGDGYT
once	TRBV19	TRBJ1-1	ASSIGQGANAIFMNTEAF
NA	TRBV5-4	TRBJ2-2	ASSPVKGENTGELF